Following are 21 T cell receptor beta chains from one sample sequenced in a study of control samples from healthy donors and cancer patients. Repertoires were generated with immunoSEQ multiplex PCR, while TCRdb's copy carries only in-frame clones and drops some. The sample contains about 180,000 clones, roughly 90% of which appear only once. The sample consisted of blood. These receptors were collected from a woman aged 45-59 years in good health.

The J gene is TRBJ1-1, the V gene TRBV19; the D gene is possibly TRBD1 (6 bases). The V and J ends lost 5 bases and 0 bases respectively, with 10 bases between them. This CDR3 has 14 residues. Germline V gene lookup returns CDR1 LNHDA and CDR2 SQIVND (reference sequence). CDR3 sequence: CASSVQGMNTEAFF. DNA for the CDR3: TGTGCCAGTAGTGTCCAGGGGATGAACACTGAAGCTTTCTTT.

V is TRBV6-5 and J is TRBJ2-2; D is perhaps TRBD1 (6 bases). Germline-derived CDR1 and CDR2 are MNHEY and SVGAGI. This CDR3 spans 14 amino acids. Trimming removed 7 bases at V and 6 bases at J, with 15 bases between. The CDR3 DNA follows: TGTGCCAGCACAGAATTGGGGGCGTCCGGGGAGCTGTTTTTT. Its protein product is CASTELGASGELFF.

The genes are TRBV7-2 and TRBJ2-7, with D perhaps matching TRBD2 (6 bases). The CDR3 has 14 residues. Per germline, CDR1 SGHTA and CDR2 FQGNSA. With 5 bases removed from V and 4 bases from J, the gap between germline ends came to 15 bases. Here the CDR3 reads CASSPAGPKYEQYF. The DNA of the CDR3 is TGTGCCAGCAGCCCCGCGGGACCTAAGTACGAGCAGTACTTC.

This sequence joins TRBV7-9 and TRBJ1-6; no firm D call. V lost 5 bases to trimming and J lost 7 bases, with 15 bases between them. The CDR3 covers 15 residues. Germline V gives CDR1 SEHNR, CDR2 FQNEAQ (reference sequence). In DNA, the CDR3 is TGTGCCAGCAGCCCCGGCGAGTCGGCGAATTCACCCCTCCACTTT. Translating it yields CASSPGESANSPLHF.

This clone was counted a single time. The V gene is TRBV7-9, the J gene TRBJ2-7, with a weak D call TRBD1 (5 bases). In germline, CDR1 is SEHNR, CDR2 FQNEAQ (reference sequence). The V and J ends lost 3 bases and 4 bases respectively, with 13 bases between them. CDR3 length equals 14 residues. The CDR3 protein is CASSFSRVGYEQYF. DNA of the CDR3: TGTGCCAGCAGCTTCTCCAGGGTAGGTTACGAGCAGTACTTC.

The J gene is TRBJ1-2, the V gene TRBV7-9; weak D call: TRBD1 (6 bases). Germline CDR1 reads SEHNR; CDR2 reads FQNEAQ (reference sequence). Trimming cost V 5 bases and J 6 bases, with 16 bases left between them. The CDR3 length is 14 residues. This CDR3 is CASSPELGAHGYTF. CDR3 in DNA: TGTGCCAGCAGCCCCGAACTGGGGGCGCATGGCTACACCTTC.

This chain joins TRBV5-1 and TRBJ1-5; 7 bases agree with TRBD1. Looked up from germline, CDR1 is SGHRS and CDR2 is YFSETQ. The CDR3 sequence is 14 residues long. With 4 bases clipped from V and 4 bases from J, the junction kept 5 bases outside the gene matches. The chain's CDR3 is CASSQTTGNQPQHF. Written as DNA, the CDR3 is TGCGCCAGCAGCCAAACGACAGGGAATCAGCCCCAGCATTTT.

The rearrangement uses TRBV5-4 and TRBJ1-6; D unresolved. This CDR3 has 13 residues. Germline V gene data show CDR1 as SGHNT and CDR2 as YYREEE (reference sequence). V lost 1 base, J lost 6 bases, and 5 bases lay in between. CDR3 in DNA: TGTGCCAGCAGCTTGTACATTAATTCACCCCTCCACTTT. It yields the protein CASSLYINSPLHF.

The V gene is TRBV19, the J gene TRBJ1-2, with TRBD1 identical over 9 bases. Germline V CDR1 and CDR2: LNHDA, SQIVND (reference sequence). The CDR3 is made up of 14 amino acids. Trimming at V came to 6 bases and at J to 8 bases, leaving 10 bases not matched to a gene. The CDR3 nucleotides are TGTGCCAGTAGCATCACAGGGGGCGGAGGCGGCTACACCTTC. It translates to CASSITGGGGGYTF. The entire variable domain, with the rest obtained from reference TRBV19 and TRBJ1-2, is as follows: DGGITQSPKYLFRKEGQNVTLSCEQNLNHDAMYWYRQDPGQGLRLIYYSQIVNDFQKGDIAEGYSVSREKKESFPLTVTSAQKNPTAFYLCASSITGGGGGYTFGSGTRLTVV.

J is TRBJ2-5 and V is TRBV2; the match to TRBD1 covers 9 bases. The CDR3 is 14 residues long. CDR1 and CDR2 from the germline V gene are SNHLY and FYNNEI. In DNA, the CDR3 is TGTGCTCTTGACCGGGACAGGGCCCAAGAGACCCAGTACTTC. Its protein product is CALDRDRAQETQYF.

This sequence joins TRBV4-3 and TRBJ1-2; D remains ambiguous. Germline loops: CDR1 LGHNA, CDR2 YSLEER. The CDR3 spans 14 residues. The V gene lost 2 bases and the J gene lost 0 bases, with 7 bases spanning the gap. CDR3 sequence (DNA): TGCGCCAGCAGCCAATACAGAGCTAACTATGGCTACACCTTC. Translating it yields CASSQYRANYGYTF.

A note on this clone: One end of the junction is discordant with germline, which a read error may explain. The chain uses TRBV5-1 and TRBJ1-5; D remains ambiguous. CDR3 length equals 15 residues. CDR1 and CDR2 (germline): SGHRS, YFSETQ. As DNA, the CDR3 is TGCGCCAGCAGCTTGGGCTCCAGACCTAATCGGCCCCAGCATTTT. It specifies CASSLGSRPNRPQHF. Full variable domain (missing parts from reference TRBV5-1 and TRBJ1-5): KAGVTQTPRYLIKTRGQQVTLSCSPISGHRSVSWYQQTPGQGLQFLFEYFSETQRNKGNFPGRFSGRQFSNSRSEMNVSTLELGDSALYLCASSLGSRPNRPQHFGDGTRLSIL.

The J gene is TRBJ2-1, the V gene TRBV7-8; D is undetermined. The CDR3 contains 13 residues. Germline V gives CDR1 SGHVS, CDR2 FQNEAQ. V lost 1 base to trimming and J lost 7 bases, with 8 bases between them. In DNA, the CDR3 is TGTGCCAGCAGCTTAGGTTTAGCTAATGAGCAGTTCTTC. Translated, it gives CASSLGLANEQFF.

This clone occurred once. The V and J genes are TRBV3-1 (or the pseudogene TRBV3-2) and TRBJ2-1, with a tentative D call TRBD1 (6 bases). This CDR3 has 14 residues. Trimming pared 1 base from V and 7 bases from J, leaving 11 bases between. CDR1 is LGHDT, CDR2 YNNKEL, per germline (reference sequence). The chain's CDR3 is CASSQAQGKNEQFF. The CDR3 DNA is TGTGCCAGCAGCCAAGCACAGGGAAAAAATGAGCAGTTCTTC.

This CDR3 reads CASSPRDRSQETQYF. The CDR3 coding sequence is TGCGCCAGCAGCCCGCGGGACAGGAGTCAAGAGACCCAGTACTTC. The rearrangement joins TRBV5-1 to TRBJ2-5, with 8 bases that match TRBD1. Germline CDR1 reads SGHRS; CDR2 reads YFSETQ. V lost 4 bases to trimming and J lost 2 bases; unmatched junction nucleotides: 7. This CDR3 has 15 residues.

The chain's CDR3 is CASSLGTGGAGETQYF. In DNA, the CDR3 is TGTGCCAGCAGCTTGGGGACAGGGGGGGCAGGGGAGACCCAGTACTTC. The chain carries TRBV5-6 and TRBJ2-5; 10 nucleotides line up with TRBD1. J lost 5 bases, V lost 0 bases, and 7 bases had no gene match. Per the germline V gene, CDR1 is SGHDT and CDR2 is YYEEEE. This CDR3 is built from 16 residues.

The CDR3 DNA is TGTGCCAGCAGGCCCCCGGGTGGGATGACCGGGGAGCTGTTTTTT. The encoded protein is CASRPPGGMTGELFF. The V gene is TRBV3-1 (or the pseudogene TRBV3-2), the J gene TRBJ2-2; D gene unclear. The ends were cut back, 6 bases at V and 5 bases at J, with 16 bases in the middle. This CDR3 comprises 15 residues. From germline, CDR1 is LGHDT and CDR2 YNNKEL (reference sequence).

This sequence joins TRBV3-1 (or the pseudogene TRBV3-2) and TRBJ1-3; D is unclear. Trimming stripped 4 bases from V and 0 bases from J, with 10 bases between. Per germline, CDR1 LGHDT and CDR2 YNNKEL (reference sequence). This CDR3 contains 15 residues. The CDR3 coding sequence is TGTGCCAGCAGCCCCCGCGGATTCTCTGGAAACACCATATATTTT. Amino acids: CASSPRGFSGNTIYF.

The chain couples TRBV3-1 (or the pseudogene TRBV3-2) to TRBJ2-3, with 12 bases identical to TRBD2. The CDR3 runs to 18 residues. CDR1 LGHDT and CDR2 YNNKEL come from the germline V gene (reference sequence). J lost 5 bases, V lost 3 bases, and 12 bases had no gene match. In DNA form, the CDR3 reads TGTGCCAGCAGCCAGACTAGCGGGAGACCCCTCGTGGGAGATACGCAGTATTTT. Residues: CASSQTSGRPLVGDTQYF.

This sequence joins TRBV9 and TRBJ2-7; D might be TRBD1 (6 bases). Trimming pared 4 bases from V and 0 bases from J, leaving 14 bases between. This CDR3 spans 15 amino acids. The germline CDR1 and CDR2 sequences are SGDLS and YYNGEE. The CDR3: CASSSQTGGSYEQYF. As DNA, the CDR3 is TGTGCCAGCAGCTCACAGACAGGAGGCTCCTACGAGCAGTACTTC. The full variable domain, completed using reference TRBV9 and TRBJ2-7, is DSGVTQTPKHLITATGQRVTLRCSPRSGDLSVYWYQQSLDQGLQFLIQYYNGEERAKGNILERFSAQQFPDLHSELNLSSLELGDSALYFCASSSQTGGSYEQYFGPGTRLTVT.

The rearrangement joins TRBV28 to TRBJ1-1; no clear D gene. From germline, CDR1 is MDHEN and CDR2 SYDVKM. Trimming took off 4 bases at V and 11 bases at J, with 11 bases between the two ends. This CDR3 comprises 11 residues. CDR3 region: CASSSLVGAFF. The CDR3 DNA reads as TGTGCCAGCAGTTCCCTTGTCGGCGCTTTCTTT.